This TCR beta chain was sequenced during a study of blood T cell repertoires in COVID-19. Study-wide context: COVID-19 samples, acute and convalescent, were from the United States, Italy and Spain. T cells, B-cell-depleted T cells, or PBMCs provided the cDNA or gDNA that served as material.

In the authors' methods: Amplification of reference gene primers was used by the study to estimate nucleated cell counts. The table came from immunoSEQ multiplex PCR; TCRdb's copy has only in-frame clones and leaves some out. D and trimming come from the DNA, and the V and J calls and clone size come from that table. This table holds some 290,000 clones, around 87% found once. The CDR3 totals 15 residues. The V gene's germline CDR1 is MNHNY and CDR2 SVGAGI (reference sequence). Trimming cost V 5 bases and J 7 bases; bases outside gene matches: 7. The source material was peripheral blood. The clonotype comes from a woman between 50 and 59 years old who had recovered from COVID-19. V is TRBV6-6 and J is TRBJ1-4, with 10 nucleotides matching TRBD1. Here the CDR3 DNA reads TGTGCCAGCAGTCGCGACAGGGGGCATGGTGAAAAACTGTTTTTT. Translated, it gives CASSRDRGHGEKLFF.